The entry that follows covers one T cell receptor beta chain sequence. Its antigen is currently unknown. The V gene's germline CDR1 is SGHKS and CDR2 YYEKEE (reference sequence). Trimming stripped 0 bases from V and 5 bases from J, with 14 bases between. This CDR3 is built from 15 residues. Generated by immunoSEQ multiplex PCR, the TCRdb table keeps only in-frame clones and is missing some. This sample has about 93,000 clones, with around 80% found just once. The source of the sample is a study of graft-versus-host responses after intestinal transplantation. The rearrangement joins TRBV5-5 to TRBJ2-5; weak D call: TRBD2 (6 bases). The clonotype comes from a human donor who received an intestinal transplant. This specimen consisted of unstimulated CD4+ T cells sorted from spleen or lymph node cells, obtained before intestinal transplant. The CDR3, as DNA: TGTGCCAGCAGCTTGGGAGTGGGGGGAGATGAGACCCAGTACTTC. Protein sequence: CASSLGVGGDETQYF.